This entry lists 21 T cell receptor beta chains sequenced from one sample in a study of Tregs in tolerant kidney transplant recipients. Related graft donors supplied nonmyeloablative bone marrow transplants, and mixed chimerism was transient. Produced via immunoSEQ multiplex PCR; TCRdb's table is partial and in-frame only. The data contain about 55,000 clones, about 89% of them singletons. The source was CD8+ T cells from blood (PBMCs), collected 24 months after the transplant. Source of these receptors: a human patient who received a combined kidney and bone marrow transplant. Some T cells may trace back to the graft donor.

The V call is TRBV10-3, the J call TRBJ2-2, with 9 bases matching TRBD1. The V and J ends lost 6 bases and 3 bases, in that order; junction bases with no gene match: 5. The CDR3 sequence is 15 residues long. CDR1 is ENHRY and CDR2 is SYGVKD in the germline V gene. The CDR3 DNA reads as TGTGCCATCAGCTCCGGGACAGGGCACACCGGGGAGCTGTTTTTT. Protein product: CAISSGTGHTGELFF.

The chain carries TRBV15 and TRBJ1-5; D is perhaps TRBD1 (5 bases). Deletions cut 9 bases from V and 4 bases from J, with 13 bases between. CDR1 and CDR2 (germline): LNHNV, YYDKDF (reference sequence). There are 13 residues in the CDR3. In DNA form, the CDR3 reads TGTGCCACAGCCGGGGGGACGAATCAGCCCCAGCATTTT. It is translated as CATAGGTNQPQHF.

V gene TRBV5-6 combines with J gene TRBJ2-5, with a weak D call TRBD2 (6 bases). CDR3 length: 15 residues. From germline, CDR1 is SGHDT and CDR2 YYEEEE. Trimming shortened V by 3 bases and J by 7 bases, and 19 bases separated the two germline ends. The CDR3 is CASSSWDWLTGTQYF. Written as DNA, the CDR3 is TGTGCCAGCAGCTCATGGGACTGGCTGACGGGGACCCAGTACTTC.

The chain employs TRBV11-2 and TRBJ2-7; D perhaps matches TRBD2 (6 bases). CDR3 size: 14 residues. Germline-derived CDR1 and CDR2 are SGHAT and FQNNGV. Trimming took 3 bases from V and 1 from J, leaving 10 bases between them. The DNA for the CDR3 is TGTGCCAGCAGCTTCGGACGGGGGTCCTACGAGCAGTACTTC. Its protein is CASSFGRGSYEQYF.

The CDR3 here is CASTPSGGGYGYTF. DNA of the CDR3: TGTGCCAGTACCCCTTCAGGGGGCGGCTATGGCTACACCTTC. V and J are TRBV19 and TRBJ1-2; 8 bases match TRBD1. The CDR3 consists of 14 residues. Losses at the gene ends were 7 bases for V and 4 bases for J; bases not matched to a gene: 8. Looked up from germline, CDR1 is LNHDA and CDR2 is SQIVND (reference sequence).

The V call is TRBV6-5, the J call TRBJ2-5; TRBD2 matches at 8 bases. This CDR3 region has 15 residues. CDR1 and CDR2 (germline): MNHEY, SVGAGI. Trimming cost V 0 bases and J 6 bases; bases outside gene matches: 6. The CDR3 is CASSYSQRGGQTQYF. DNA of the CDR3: TGTGCCAGCAGTTACTCCCAACGGGGGGGTCAGACCCAGTACTTC.

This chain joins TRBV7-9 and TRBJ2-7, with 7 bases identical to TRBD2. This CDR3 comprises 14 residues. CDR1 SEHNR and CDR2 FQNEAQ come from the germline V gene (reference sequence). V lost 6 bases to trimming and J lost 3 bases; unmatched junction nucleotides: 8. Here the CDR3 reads CASSPGTTYYEQYF. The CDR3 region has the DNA TGTGCCAGCAGTCCCGGGACTACCTACTACGAGCAGTACTTC.

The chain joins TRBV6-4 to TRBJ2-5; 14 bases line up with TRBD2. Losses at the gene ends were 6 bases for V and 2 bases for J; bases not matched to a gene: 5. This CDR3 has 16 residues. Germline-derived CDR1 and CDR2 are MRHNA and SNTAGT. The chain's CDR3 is CASSEGTSGGQETQYF. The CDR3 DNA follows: TGTGCCAGCAGCGAAGGGACTAGCGGGGGACAAGAGACCCAGTACTTC.

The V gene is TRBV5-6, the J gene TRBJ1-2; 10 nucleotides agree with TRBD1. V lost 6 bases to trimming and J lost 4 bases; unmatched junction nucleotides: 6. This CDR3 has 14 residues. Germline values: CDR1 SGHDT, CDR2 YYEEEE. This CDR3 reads CASNPGTGVYGYTF. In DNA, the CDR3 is TGTGCCAGCAACCCCGGGACAGGGGTCTATGGCTACACCTTC.

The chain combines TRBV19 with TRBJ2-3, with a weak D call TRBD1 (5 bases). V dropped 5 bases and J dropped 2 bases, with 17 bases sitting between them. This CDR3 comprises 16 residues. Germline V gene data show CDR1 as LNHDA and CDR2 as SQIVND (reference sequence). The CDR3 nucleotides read TGTGCCAGTAGTGGCCGACCAGGACACCTCACAGATACGCAGTATTTT. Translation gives CASSGRPGHLTDTQYF.

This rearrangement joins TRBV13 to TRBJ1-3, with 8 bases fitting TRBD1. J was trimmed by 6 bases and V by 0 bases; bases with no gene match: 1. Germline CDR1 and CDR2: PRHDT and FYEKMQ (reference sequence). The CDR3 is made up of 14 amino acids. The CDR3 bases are TGTGCCAGCAGCTTAGGACAGGGGGAAAACACCATATATTTT. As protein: CASSLGQGENTIYF.

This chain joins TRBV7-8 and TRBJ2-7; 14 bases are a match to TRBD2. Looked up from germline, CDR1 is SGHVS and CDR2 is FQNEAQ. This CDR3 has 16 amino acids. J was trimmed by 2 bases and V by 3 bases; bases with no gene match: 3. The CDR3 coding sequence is TGTGCCAGCAGCTTGGGGACTAGCGGGAGCACCTACGAGCAGTACTTC. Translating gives CASSLGTSGSTYEQYF.

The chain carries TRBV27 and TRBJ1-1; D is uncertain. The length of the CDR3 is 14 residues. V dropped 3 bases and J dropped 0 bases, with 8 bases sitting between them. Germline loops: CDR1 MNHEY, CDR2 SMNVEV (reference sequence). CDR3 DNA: TGTGCCAGCAGTTTTGGGCATATGAACACTGAAGCTTTCTTT. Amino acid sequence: CASSFGHMNTEAFF.

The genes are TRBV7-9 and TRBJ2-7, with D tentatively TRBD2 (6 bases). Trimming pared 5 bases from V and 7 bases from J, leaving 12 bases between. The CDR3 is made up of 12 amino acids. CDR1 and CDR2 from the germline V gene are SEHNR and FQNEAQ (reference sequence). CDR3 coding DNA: TGTGCCAGCAGCGGAGGGTACGGGGAGCAGTACTTC. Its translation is CASSGGYGEQYF.

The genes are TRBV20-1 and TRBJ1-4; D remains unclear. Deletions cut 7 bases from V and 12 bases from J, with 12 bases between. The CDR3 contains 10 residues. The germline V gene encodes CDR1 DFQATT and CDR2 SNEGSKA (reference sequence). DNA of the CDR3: TGCAGTGTTGGGCGGGAGGAACTGTTTTTT. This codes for CSVGREELFF.

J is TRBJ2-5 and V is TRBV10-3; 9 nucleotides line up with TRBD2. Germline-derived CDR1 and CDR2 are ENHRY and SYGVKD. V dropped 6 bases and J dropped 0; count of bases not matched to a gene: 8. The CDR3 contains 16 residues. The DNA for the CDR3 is TGTGCCATCAGGGGCGGGGGGGCCTGGGACCAAGAGACCCAGTACTTC. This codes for CAIRGGGAWDQETQYF.

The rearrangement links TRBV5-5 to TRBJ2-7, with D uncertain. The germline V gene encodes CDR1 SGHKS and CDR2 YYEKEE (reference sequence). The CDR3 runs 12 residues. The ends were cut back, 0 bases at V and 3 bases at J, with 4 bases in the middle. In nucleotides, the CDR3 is TGTGCCAGCAGCTTGGACATCTACGAGCAGTACTTC. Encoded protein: CASSLDIYEQYF. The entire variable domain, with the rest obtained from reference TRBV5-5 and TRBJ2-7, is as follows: DAGVTQSPTHLIKTRGQQVTLRCSPISGHKSVSWYQQVLGQGPQFIFQYYEKEERGRGNFPDRFSARQFPNYSSELNVNALLLGDSALYLCASSLDIYEQYFGPGTRLTVT.

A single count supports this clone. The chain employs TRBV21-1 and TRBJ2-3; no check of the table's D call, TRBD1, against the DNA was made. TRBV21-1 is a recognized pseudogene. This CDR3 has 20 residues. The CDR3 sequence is CASSYPAGQVTNSSTDTQYF. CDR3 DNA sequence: TGTGCCAGCAGCTACCCAGCGGGACAGGTTACCAACTCTAGCACAGATACGCAGTATTTT.

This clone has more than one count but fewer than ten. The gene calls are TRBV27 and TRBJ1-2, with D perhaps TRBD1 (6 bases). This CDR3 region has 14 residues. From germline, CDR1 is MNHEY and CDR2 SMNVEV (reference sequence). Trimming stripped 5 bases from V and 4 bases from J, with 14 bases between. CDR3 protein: CASSLSGQTYGYTF. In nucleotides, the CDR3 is TGTGCCAGCAGTCTAAGCGGACAGACCTATGGCTACACCTTC.

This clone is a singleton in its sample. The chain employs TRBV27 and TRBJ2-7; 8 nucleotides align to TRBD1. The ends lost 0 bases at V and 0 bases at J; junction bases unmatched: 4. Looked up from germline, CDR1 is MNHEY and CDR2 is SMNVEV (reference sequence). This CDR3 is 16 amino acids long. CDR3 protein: CASSLSAGQASYEQYF. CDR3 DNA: TGTGCCAGCAGTTTATCGGCGGGACAGGCCTCCTACGAGCAGTACTTC.

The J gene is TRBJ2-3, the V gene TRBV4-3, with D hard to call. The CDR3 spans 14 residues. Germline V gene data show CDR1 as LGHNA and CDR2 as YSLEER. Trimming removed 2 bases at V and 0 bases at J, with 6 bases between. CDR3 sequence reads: CASSQPGSTDTQYF. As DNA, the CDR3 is TGCGCCAGCAGCCAACCCGGGAGCACAGATACGCAGTATTTT.